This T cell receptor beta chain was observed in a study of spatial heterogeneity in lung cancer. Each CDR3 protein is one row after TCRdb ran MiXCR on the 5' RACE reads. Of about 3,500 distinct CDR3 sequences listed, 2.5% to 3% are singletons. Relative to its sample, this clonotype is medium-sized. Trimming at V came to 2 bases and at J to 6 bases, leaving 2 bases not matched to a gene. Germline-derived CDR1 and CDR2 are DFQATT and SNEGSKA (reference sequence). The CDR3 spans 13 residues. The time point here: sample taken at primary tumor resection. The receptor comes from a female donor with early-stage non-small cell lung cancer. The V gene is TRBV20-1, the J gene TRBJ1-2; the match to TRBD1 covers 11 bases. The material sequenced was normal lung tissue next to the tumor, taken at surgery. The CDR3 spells CSARRTGGDGYTF. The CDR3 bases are TGCAGTGCTAGAAGGACAGGGGGCGATGGCTACACCTTC.